This TCR beta chain was sequenced in a study of beta chain features in type 1 diabetes. In germline, CDR1 is MNHEY, CDR2 SVGAGI. Trimming cost V 6 bases and J 6 bases; bases outside gene matches: 7. The length of the CDR3 is 13 residues. What was sequenced were expressed TCRB transcripts, since all of the isolated RNA had been reverse transcribed. The table came from immunoSEQ multiplex PCR; TCRdb's copy has only in-frame clones and leaves some out. The repertoire holds about 270,000 clones, over 12% seen once, with more than 0.025% in the top ten. Material: naive CD4+ T cells from blood. The genes are TRBV6-5 and TRBJ1-1, with TRBD1 matching 7 bases. The sequence derives from a woman aged 40 to 50 in good health. Here the CDR3 DNA reads TGTGCCAGCAGACCCAGGACAGGTTCTGAAGCTTTCTTT. It is translated as CASRPRTGSEAFF.